This T cell receptor beta chain was profiled in a study of long-term antiretroviral therapy in people with HIV. Overall study results and limits: Compared with controls, HIV repertoires showed narrower CDR3 length ranges.

This clone was seen more than once but under ten times. Its antigen remains unidentified. Each participant with HIV received care in the United States. The study used samples holding 1-10 million cryopreserved PBMC before DNA extraction. The CDR3 runs 15 residues. Germline CDR1 reads MGHRA; CDR2 reads YSYEKL. Germline trimming cut 4 bases from V and 6 bases from J; bases unmatched to any gene: 8. With survey level as its setting, the immunoSEQ assay was v3.0. Produced via immunoSEQ multiplex PCR; TCRdb's table is partial and in-frame only. The sample has 7,000 or so clones; 73% are singletons. The chain has TRBV4-1 and TRBJ1-5; 8 nucleotides align to TRBD1. This TCR was recovered from a man between 40 and 49 years old with HIV. The input for sequencing was unsorted PBMCs, taken 0.2 years after starting antiretroviral therapy. The CDR3 here is CASSLSGQGGQPQHF. CDR3 in DNA: TGCGCCAGCAGCCTCTCAGGACAGGGCGGTCAGCCCCAGCATTTT.